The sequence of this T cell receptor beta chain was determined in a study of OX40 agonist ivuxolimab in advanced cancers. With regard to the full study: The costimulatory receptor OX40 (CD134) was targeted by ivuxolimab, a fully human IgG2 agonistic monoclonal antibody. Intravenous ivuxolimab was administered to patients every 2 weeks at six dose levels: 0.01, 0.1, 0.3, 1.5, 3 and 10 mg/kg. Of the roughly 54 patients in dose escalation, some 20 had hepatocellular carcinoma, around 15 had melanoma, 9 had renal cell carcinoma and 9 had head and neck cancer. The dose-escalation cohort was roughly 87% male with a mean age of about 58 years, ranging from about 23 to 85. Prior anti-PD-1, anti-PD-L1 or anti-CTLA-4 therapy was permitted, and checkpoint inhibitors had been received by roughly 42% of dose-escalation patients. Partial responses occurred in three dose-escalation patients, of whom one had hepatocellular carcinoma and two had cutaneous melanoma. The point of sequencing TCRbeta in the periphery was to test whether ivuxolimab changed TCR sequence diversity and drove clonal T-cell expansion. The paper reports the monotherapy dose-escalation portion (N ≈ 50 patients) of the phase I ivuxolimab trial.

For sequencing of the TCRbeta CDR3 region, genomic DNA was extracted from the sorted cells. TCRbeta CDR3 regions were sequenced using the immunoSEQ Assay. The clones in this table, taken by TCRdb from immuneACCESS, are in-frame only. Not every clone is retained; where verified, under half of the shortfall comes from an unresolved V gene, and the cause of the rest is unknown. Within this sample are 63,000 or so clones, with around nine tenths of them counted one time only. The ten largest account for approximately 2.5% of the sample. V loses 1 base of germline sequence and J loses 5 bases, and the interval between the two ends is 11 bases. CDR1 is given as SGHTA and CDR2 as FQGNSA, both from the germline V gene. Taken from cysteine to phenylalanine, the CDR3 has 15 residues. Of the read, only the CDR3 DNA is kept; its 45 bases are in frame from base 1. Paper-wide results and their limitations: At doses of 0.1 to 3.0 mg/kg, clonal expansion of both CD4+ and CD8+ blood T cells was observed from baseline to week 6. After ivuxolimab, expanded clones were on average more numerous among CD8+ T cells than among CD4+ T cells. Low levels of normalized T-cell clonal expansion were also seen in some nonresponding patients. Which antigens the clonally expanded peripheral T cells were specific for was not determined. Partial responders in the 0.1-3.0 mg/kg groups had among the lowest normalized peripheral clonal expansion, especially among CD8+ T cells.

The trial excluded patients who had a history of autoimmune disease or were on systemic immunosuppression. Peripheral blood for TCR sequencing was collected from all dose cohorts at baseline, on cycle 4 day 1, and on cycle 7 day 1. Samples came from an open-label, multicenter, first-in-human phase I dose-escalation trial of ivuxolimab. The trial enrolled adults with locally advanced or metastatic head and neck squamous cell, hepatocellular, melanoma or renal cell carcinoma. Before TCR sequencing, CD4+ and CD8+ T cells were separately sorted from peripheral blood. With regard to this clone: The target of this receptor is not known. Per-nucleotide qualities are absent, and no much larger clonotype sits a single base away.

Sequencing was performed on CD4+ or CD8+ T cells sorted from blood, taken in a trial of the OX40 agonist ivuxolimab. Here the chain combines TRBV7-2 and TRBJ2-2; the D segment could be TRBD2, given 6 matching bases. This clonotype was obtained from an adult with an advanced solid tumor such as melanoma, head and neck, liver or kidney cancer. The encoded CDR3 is CASSLDSGGTGELFF. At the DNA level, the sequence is TGTGCCAGCAGCTTAGATTCCGGAGGGACCGGGGAGCTGTTTTTT.